Below are 7 T cell receptor beta chains sequenced from a single sample in a study of radiation and T cells in renal cell carcinoma. The time point is: blood 2 weeks post-SBRT. Stated treatment: 15 Gy SBRT to primary tumor, nephrectomy 4 weeks later. Some clones are missing from TCRdb's copy, which holds only in-frame ones; the method was immunoSEQ multiplex PCR. The repertoire consists of 100,000 to 150,000 clones, with around 81% occurring once and the leading ten covering roughly 6.2%. The specimen was blood, collected from a patient whose treatment included radiotherapy and nephrectomy. The source of these receptors is a man aged 45 to 65 with renal cell carcinoma.

J is TRBJ1-5 and V is TRBV7-8; D is possibly TRBD1 (6 bases). The CDR3 has 14 residues. In germline, CDR1 is SGHVS, CDR2 FQNEAQ. The V gene lost 5 bases and the J gene lost 1 base, with 9 bases spanning the gap. CDR3 amino acids: CASSATGSNQPQHF. The CDR3 DNA reads as TGTGCCAGCAGCGCGACAGGAAGCAATCAGCCCCAGCATTTT. Drawing the rest from reference TRBV7-8 and TRBJ1-5, the complete variable domain is GAGVSQSPRYKVAKRGQDVALRCDPISGHVSLFWYQQALGQGPEFLTYFQNEAQLDKSGLPSDRFFAERPEGSVSTLKIQRTQQEDSAVYLCASSATGSNQPQHFGDGTRLSIL.

The chain has TRBV28 and TRBJ2-1; D gene unclear. The CDR3 length is 14 residues. The V gene lost 8 bases and the J gene lost 1 base, with 12 bases spanning the gap. Germline V CDR1 and CDR2: MDHEN, SYDVKM. The CDR3 protein is CASHNWASYNEQFF. DNA of the CDR3: TGTGCCAGCCACAATTGGGCTTCCTACAATGAGCAGTTCTTC.

Details on this clone: One end of the junction varies from germline; a read error may be responsible. The chain couples TRBV6-1 to TRBJ2-3; 8 nucleotides match TRBD2. This CDR3 has 11 residues. Germline values: CDR1 MNHNS, CDR2 SASEGT. The CDR3 sequence: CASSERGGVVF. Here the CDR3 DNA reads TGTGCCAGCAGTGAACGGGGGGGCGTGGTATTT.

V is TRBV11-2 and J is TRBJ2-7; tentative D call: TRBD1 (5 bases). This CDR3 contains 15 residues. Germline loops: CDR1 SGHAT, CDR2 FQNNGV. V was shortened by 5 bases and J by 1 base, with 15 bases between the two germline ends. CDR3 nucleotides: TGTGCCAGCAGCCCGCAACCAGGGCGGTCCTACGAGCAGTACTTC. This translates into CASSPQPGRSYEQYF. The full variable domain, its missing parts supplied by reference TRBV11-2 and TRBJ2-7, is EAGVAQSPRYKIIEKRQSVAFWCNPISGHATLYWYQQILGQGPKLLIQFQNNGVVDDSQLPKDRFSAERLKGVDSTLKIQPAKLEDSAVYLCASSPQPGRSYEQYFGPGTRLTVT.

The chain carries TRBV1 and TRBJ1-6. TRBV1 is tagged as a pseudogene. The CDR3 extends over 15 amino acids. CDR3 bases: TGCACCAGCAGCCACCCTAAGACGGGAAATTCACCCCTCCACTTT. Protein: CTSSHPKTGNSPLHF.

The DNA of the CDR3 is TGTGCCAGCAGCTTAAGGGAGGAGGGCGGGGAGCTGTTTTTT. Protein: CASSLREEGGELFF. The chain links TRBV13 to TRBJ2-2; D perhaps matches TRBD2 (6 bases). CDR1 is PRHDT, CDR2 FYEKMQ, per germline (reference sequence). CDR3 size: 14 residues. The germline V and J ends were trimmed by 2 bases and 7 bases, with 11 bases remaining between them.

The chain uses TRBV2 and TRBJ2-7; D not resolved. Trimming left V 2 bases short and J 3 bases short, with 11 bases between. CDR1 is SNHLY, CDR2 FYNNEI, per germline. This CDR3 is built from 14 residues. In DNA form, the CDR3 reads TGTGCCAGCAGTGAATATCGACGGTACTACGAGCAGTACTTC. Protein sequence: CASSEYRRYYEQYF. The full variable domain, with the rest looked up from reference TRBV2 and TRBJ2-7, is EPEVTQTPSHQVTQMGQEVILRCVPISNHLYFYWYRQILGQKVEFLVSFYNNEISEKSEIFDDQFSVERPDGSNFTLKIRSTKLEDSAMYFCASSEYRRYYEQYFGPGTRLTVT.